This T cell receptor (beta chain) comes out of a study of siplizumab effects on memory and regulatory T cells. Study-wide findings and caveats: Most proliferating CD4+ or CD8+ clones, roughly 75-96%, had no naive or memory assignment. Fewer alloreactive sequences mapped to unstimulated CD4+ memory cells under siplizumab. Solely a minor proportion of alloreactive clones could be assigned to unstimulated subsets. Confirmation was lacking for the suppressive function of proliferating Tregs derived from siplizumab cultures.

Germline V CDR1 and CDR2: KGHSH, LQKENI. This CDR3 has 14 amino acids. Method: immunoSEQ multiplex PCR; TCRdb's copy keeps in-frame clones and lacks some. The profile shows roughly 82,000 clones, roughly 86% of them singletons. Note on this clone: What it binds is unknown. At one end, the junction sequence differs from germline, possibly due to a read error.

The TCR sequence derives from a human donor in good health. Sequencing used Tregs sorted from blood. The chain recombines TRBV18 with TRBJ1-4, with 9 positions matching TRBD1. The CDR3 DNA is TGTGCCAGCTCTCCACAGGGGGCGGATGAAAAACTGTTTTTT. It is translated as CASSPQGADEKLFF.